This T cell receptor beta chain originates from a study of blood T cell repertoires in COVID-19. Turning to the study itself: The United States, Italy and Spain were the sources of the acute and convalescent COVID-19 samples. In each case, the material was cDNA or gDNA derived from T cells, B-cell-depleted T cells, or PBMCs.

In the source study's methods: Estimates of nucleated cell counts were drawn from the amplification of reference gene primers. The method was immunoSEQ multiplex PCR; TCRdb's version includes in-frame clones alone and lacks a portion of them. V and J calls and clone size are copied from that table; D and trimming were computed from the DNA. The table includes about 83,000 clones, around 90% detected once. V was clipped by 7 bases and J by 3 bases; unmatched bases: 6. CDR1 and CDR2 from the germline V gene are SQVTM and ANQGSEA. The CDR3 runs 13 residues. The sample taken for sequencing was peripheral blood. The gene calls are TRBV29-1 and TRBJ2-7, with TRBD2 matching 10 bases. The sequence came from a man older than 75 with active or convalescent COVID-19. CDR3 sequence reads: CSARLAGGYEQYV. The CDR3 DNA reads as TGCAGCGCCCGACTAGCGGGCGGCTACGAGCAGTACGTC.